The rows below give T cell receptor beta chains drawn from one sample of a study of blood T cell repertoires in COVID-19. Measured with immunoSEQ multiplex PCR; TCRdb has only the in-frame clones, and not every one. The sample has about 380,000 clones; 85% are singletons. The sample taken for sequencing was peripheral blood. The receptors were sampled from a young woman with acute or convalescent COVID-19. Each CDR3 is given with its conserved first and last residue. A D gene is named only where the DNA matches it firmly. Clone size is shown for a subset of rows, as once, few, many or a class of expanded clone.

v_gene,d_gene,j_gene,abundance,CDR3nt,CDR3aa
TRBV6-6,.,TRBJ1-6,few,TGTGCCAGCAGCCCTACAGGGATTTCACCCCTCCACTTT,CASSPTGISPLHF
TRBV5-1,.,TRBJ2-2,.,TGCGCCAGCAGCTTCGACACCTCAGCGAACACCGGGGAGCTGTTTTTT,CASSFDTSANTGELFF
TRBV2,TRBD2,TRBJ2-5,once,TGTGCCAGCAACCTAGCGGGAGGACAAGAGACCCAGTACTTC,CASNLAGGQETQYF
TRBV7-2,TRBD2,TRBJ2-7,.,TGTGCCAGCAGCTTATCCCTTGTTAGCGGGGGCTACGAGCAGTACTTC,CASSLSLVSGGYEQYF
TRBV4-1,TRBD2,TRBJ2-7,.,TGCGCCAGCAGCCAAGATAACGGGAGGTTAACCTACGAGCAGTACTTC,CASSQDNGRLTYEQYF
TRBV24-1,.,TRBJ1-1,.,TGTGCCACCAGTCAGGGAGGTATGGCTGAAGCTTTCTTT,CATSQGGMAEAFF
TRBV28,TRBD2,TRBJ2-7,.,TGTGCCAGCAGTTTTTCGGGACTAGCGGGTGTGCAGTACTTC,CASSFSGLAGVQYF
TRBV28,TRBD2,TRBJ2-1,.,TGTGCCAGCAGTTTAACCACCCCGGGAGGGGATAATGAGCAGTTCTTC,CASSLTTPGGDNEQFF
TRBV11-2,.,TRBJ1-3,few,TGTGCCAGCAGCGTGGGTGGCAGGGGTGGAAACACCATATATTTT,CASSVGGRGGNTIYF
TRBV3-1/TRBV3-2,.,TRBJ2-3,.,TGTGCCAGCAGCCAAGTGGGAGGCGGGGCAGATACGCAGTATTTT,CASSQVGGGADTQYF
TRBV2,.,TRBJ2-2,once,TGTGCCAGCAGTTTAATGACCGGGGAGCTGTTTTTT,CASSLMTGELFF
TRBV5-6,.,TRBJ2-1,.,TGTGCCAGCAGCCGGACCCGGGGGGCAAACTACAATGAGCAGTTCTTC,CASSRTRGANYNEQFF
TRBV12-3/TRBV12-4,TRBD1,TRBJ1-1,.,TGTGCCAGCAGTTTCGGACAGGGAGCTTTCTTT,CASSFGQGAFF
TRBV13,.,TRBJ1-2,.,TGTGCCAGCAGCTTAGGGACTCCAGGGGCCGGAGGCTACACCTTC,CASSLGTPGAGGYTF
TRBV29-1,TRBD2,TRBJ2-3,.,TGCAGCGTTGAAGGGAGCGGGAGAACCACAGATACGCAGTATTTT,CSVEGSGRTTDTQYF
TRBV5-6,.,TRBJ1-6,once,TGTGCCAGCAGCTTGGGAGGGTATAGAGCACCCCTCCACTTT,CASSLGGYRAPLHF
TRBV11-2,.,TRBJ1-1,.,TGTGCCAGCAGCTGGGGGCGCAGGGGAAGCACTGAAGCTTTCTTT,CASSWGRRGSTEAFF
TRBV5-1,.,TRBJ2-1,few,TGCGCCAGCAGCTTGGCGGCGGCCGCGAATGAGCAGTTCTTC,CASSLAAAANEQFF
TRBV7-8,.,TRBJ1-5,.,TGTGCCAGCAGCTTAGGGGCGCCCAGTGATAGCAATCAGCCCCAGCATTTT,CASSLGAPSDSNQPQHF
TRBV14,.,TRBJ1-1,.,TGTGCCAGCAGTCCAGGAACTAACACTGAAGCTTTCTTT,CASSPGTNTEAFF
TRBV28,.,TRBJ1-6,.,TGTGCCAGCCTTCCGGTCTCCTATAATTCACCCCTCCACTTT,CASLPVSYNSPLHF
TRBV9,.,TRBJ2-1,.,TGTGCCAGCAGCGTTTGGACTGAGAAGAGTGAGCAGTTCTTC,CASSVWTEKSEQFF
TRBV2,TRBD1,TRBJ1-1,.,TGTGCCAGCGCTGGGGCGGACAGGGGGTACACTGAAGCTTTCTTT,CASAGADRGYTEAFF